What follows describes a single T cell receptor beta chain. The specificity of this receptor is unknown. No clone much larger than this one lies a single base away; base qualities are absent. This entry comes from a study of early T cells in non-severe SARS-CoV-2 infection (dated by TCRdb to the early 2020s). Background on the whole study: Because TCR sequencing relied on bulk RNA taken from unsorted whole blood, pairing of alpha and beta chains was not possible.

Library preparation was by 5' RACE. The data were produced on a NextSeq 500. The TCR library protocol attached unique molecular identifiers to individual cDNA molecules to correct for sequencing error and PCR bias. Both TCR alpha and beta chains were sequenced, and tight co-correlation was observed between alpha and beta sequence abundances in each sample. The original methods were these. Decombinator V4 was used to perform V gene, J gene and CDR3 annotation of TCR sequences. Expanded TCRs were defined as changing significantly between any two time points under a Poisson model with p below 0.0001. TCR abundances were normalised to the total number of TCRs sequenced per sample and were expressed as counts per million. TRAV1-2 paired with TRAJ12, TRAJ20 or TRAJ33 defined MAIT TCRs, while TRAV10 paired with TRAJ18 defined iNKT TCRs. VDJdb, accessed 1 November 2021, was searched for CMV, EBV and SARS-CoV-2 annotated TCRs, excluding TCRs annotated for multiple antigens. Starting from the raw public reads, TCRdb applied fastp trimming at Q25, assembled clones with MiXCR and retained in-frame beta chains. Each entry merges the rows of one CDR3 protein and shows their most common DNA and genes. These V and J calls are TCRdb output, not the study's own analysis. The sample table holds 70,000 or so distinct CDR3 sequences, of which roughly 15% were seen once. The biggest ten clones account for about an eighth of the sample.

The germline V gene provides CDR1 SQVTM and CDR2 ANQGSEA. From the cysteine through the phenylalanine, the CDR3 covers 14 amino acids. The read is trimmed to its CDR3 DNA, 42 bases read in frame from base 1. V lost 6 bases and J lost 7 bases; the stretch between them is 21 bases long. A case-control design nested within a healthcare worker cohort in London, UK, was used, with weekly nasopharyngeal swab PCR tests and blood sampling performed. Healthcare workers were enrolled in the week of the UK lockdown, from 23 to 31 March 2020, and were followed every week for up to roughly 15 weeks. The study at large found these results: Matching against VDJdb was skewed toward anti-spike CD8 responses, likely underestimated virus-specific expansions, and missed private and CD4 specificities.

This receptor was obtained from an adult who was a healthcare worker with PCR-confirmed SARS-CoV-2 infection or an uninfected control (not recorded which). The specimen sequenced was whole blood. The V gene is TRBV29-1 and the J gene is TRBJ1-1; a weak D assignment points to TRBD1 (6 bases agree). The DNA sequence reads TGCAGCGTCAATAAACAGGGCACCGGCTATGAAGCTTTCTTT. Translated, it reads CSVNKQGTGYEAFF. Reference TRBV29-1 and TRBJ1-1 genes cover what lies past the CDR3, so the full variable domain is SAVISQKPSRDICQRGTSLTIQCQVDSQVTMMFWYRQQPGQSLTLIATANQGSEATYESGFVIDKFPISRPNLTFSTLTVSNMSPEDSSIYLCSVNKQGTGYEAFFGQGTRLTVV.